The 13 T cell receptor beta chains presented below share a single source sample, sequenced in a study of T cells in Graves' hyperthyroidism and ophthalmopathy. TCR beta CDR3 regions were amplified from RNA transcripts. During a first-round RT-PCR of the TCR CDR3, the HTBI primer set was used. TCRdb reprocessed the multiplex PCR reads with MiXCR, giving one entry per CDR3 protein. Among roughly 700,000 distinct CDR3 sequences listed, 13% to 15% were seen once. What was sequenced was blood. The source of these receptors is a woman under 30 with Graves' hyperthyroidism.

The sample holds a few counts of this clonotype. The chain combines TRBV19 with TRBJ1-1; D remains unclear. In germline, CDR1 is LNHDA, CDR2 SQIVND (reference sequence). Deletions cut 3 bases from V and 7 bases from J, with 6 bases between. The CDR3 has 11 residues. CDR3: CASSIWNEAFF. The CDR3 DNA is TGTGCCAGTAGTATCTGGAATGAAGCTTTCTTT.

This clonotype occurred many times. The chain combines TRBV30 with TRBJ1-1; 11 nucleotides align to TRBD1. After removal of 5 bases from V and 9 bases from J, the junction contained 2 bases not matched to a gene. Germline CDR1 is GTSNPN and CDR2 is SVGIG (reference sequence). This CDR3 is built from 11 residues. This chain's CDR3 is CAWGTGGQAFF. The CDR3 region has the DNA TGTGCCTGGGGGACAGGGGGACAAGCTTTCTTT.

This clonotype was observed a handful of times. The chain has TRBV12-3 or TRBV12-4 and TRBJ2-2; 7 bases line up with TRBD1. V lost 5 bases and J lost 0; bases outside the gene matches: 9. This CDR3 spans 17 amino acids. The CDR3 is CASSPDRAKSNTGELFF. For the CDR3, the DNA is TGTGCCAGCAGTCCTGACAGGGCGAAATCGAACACCGGGGAGCTGTTTTTT.

V usage is TRBV29-1 and J usage is TRBJ2-3, with D hard to call. Per germline, CDR1 SQVTM and CDR2 ANQGSEA. The CDR3 has 12 amino acids. Trimming pared 0 bases from V and 2 bases from J, leaving 3 bases between. The CDR3 is CSVEDNTDTQYF. The CDR3 DNA sequence: TGCAGCGTTGAAGACAACACAGATACGCAGTATTTT.

The chain is built from TRBV6-5 and TRBJ1-3, with D unclear. V dropped 5 bases and J dropped 0 bases, with 5 bases sitting between them. There are 13 residues in the CDR3. The germline CDR1 and CDR2 sequences are MNHEY and SVGAGI. The CDR3 DNA follows: TGTGCCAGCAGTAGGTTCTCTGGAAACACCATATATTTT. Translation gives CASSRFSGNTIYF.

To note about this clonotype: Since a much larger clone is just one base distant, this may be a read error. The CDR3, as DNA: TGTGCCAGCAGTTTGGGGAGTAGTGCTGAGCAGTACTTC. Its translation is CASSLGSSAEQYF. This rearrangement joins TRBV12-3 or TRBV12-4 to TRBJ2-7; D perhaps matches TRBD2 (5 bases). The V and J ends lost 3 bases and 7 bases respectively, with 13 bases between them. The CDR3 is 13 amino acids.

This clonotype has ten or more counts. The chain couples TRBV30 to TRBJ2-3; D unclear. The CDR3 is 14 residues long. Trimming took off 3 bases at V and 0 bases at J, with 10 bases between the two ends. Looked up from germline, CDR1 is GTSNPN and CDR2 is SVGIG (reference sequence). The DNA of the CDR3 is TGTGCCTGGAGCTCAGGCGGAAGCACAGATACGCAGTATTTT. This translates into CAWSSGGSTDTQYF.

At least ten counts were recorded for this clonotype. The rearrangement joins TRBV7-9 to TRBJ2-7; perhaps TRBD1 as D (5 bases). V gave up 2 bases and J gave up 6 bases, with 14 bases separating them. CDR1 and CDR2 from the germline V gene are SEHNR and FQNEAQ (reference sequence). The CDR3 loop spans 14 amino acids. The CDR3 spells CASSLKQETGEQYF. The DNA of the CDR3 is TGTGCCAGCAGCTTAAAACAGGAGACGGGCGAGCAGTACTTC.

This clonotype came up a few times. The chain employs TRBV12-3 or TRBV12-4 and TRBJ2-1, with D unresolved. The ends were cut back, 3 bases at V and 7 bases at J, with 7 bases in the middle. The length of the CDR3 is 12 residues. The CDR3, as DNA: TGTGCCAGCAGTTTCCCCCGTAATGAGCAGTTCTTC. Translated: CASSFPRNEQFF.

The table lists this clonotype with many counts. V gene TRBV10-3 combines with J gene TRBJ2-7; 8 nucleotides line up with TRBD1. The V segment lost 6 bases and the J segment 2 bases; nucleotides outside the gene matches: 6. There are 14 residues in the CDR3. Per germline, CDR1 ENHRY and CDR2 SYGVKD. The CDR3: CAISPDRAPYEQYF. CDR3 nucleotides: TGTGCCATCAGCCCGGACAGGGCCCCCTACGAGCAGTACTTC.

In this sample, this clonotype turned up many times. The chain carries TRBV12-5 and TRBJ2-1; D might be TRBD1 or TRBD2, each matching 5 bases. V was pared by 2 bases and J by 0 bases, with 8 bases between. The CDR3 sequence is 15 residues long. The germline V gene has CDR1 LGHNT and CDR2 FRNRAP. CDR3 nucleotide sequence: TGTGCTAGTGGTTTGTCGGGGCCCTCCTACAATGAGCAGTTCTTC. Its translation is CASGLSGPSYNEQFF. The complete variable domain, with remaining parts taken from reference TRBV12-5 and TRBJ2-1, reads DARVTQTPRHKVTEMGQEVTMRCQPILGHNTVFWYRQTMMQGLELLAYFRNRAPLDDSGMPKDRFSAEMPDATLATLKIQPSEPRDSAVYFCASGLSGPSYNEQFFGPGTRLTVL.

In this sample, this clonotype turned up many times. V usage is TRBV27 and J usage is TRBJ1-4; 8 bases fit TRBD1. CDR1 MNHEY and CDR2 SMNVEV come from the germline V gene (reference sequence). This CDR3 has 16 residues. J was trimmed by 0 bases and V by 3 bases; bases with no gene match: 3. The chain's CDR3 is CASSLGTGTTNEKLFF. The CDR3 DNA follows: TGTGCCAGCAGTTTGGGGACAGGAACAACTAATGAAAAACTGTTTTTT.

The rearrangement uses TRBV6-1 and TRBJ2-1; TRBD2 aligns across 10 bases. Looked up from germline, CDR1 is MNHNS and CDR2 is SASEGT. V lost 6 bases and J lost 8; bases outside the gene matches: 13. The CDR3 extends over 16 amino acids. As DNA, the CDR3 is TGTGCCAGCAGGCGGACTAGCGGTCAAACCGCGGATGAGCAGTTCTTC. Protein sequence: CASRRTSGQTADEQFF.